The 6 T cell receptor beta chains in this list originate from one sample, sequenced in a study of OX40 agonist ivuxolimab in advanced cancers. TCRdb keeps only in-frame clones here, not all; method: immunoSEQ multiplex PCR. In the table there are under 100,000 clones, about 80% of which are singletons. The sample was CD4+ or CD8+ T cells sorted from blood, taken in a trial of the OX40 agonist ivuxolimab. Receptor source: an adult with an advanced solid tumor such as melanoma, head and neck, liver or kidney cancer.

This clone is a singleton in its sample. This chain links TRBV2 with TRBJ1-5; D gene unclear. The CDR3 totals 14 residues. Trimming took off 2 bases at V and 4 bases at J, with 9 bases between the two ends. The germline CDR1 and CDR2 sequences are SNHLY and FYNNEI. CDR3 nucleotides: TGTGCCAGCAGTGAACGGTCGGGGAATCAGCCCCAGCATTTT. Its protein product is CASSERSGNQPQHF.

The gene calls are TRBV21-1 and TRBJ2-7. TRBV21-1 is tagged as a pseudogene. CDR3 length equals 16 residues. CDR3 in amino acids: CASSKADRIRPYEQYF. CDR3 nucleotides: TGTGCCAGCAGCAAAGCCGACCGGATCCGCCCCTACGAGCAGTACTTC.

V gene TRBV15 combines with J gene TRBJ2-2; D is unclear. Per the germline V gene, CDR1 is LNHNV and CDR2 is YYDKDF (reference sequence). CDR3 length: 15 residues. Trimming cost V 5 bases and J 6 bases, with 16 bases left between them. CDR3 in DNA: TGTGCCACCAGCCCCGGCCGGGTAAACGCCGGGGAGCTGTTTTTT. As protein: CATSPGRVNAGELFF.

The genes are TRBV6-1 and TRBJ1-4; D is possibly TRBD1 (5 bases). This CDR3 contains 15 residues. Germline V gene lookup returns CDR1 MNHNS and CDR2 SASEGT. The V and J ends lost 5 bases and 5 bases respectively, with 15 bases between them. The CDR3: CASSRPGRGNEKLFF. The CDR3, as DNA: TGTGCCAGCAGTAGACCGGGACGGGGGAATGAAAAACTGTTTTTT.

The chain carries TRBV2 and TRBJ2-2, with TRBD2 matching 7 bases. The CDR3 has 15 residues. V gave up 3 bases and J gave up 0 bases; unmatched junction bases: 1. CDR1 is SNHLY and CDR2 is FYNNEI in the germline V gene. CDR3 in DNA: TGTGCCAGCAGTGACGGGACTACGAACACCGGGGAGCTGTTTTTT. Protein: CASSDGTTNTGELFF.

CDR3 coding DNA: TGTGCCAGCAGCTTAGTAGGGCCGCGAGGGGATACGCAGTATTTT. This encodes CASSLVGPRGDTQYF. V gene TRBV7-9 combines with J gene TRBJ2-3; tentative D call: TRBD2 (5 bases). Trimming took 1 base from V and 6 from J, leaving 14 bases between them. Germline CDR1 SEHNR, CDR2 FQNEAQ (reference sequence). The CDR3 covers 15 residues.